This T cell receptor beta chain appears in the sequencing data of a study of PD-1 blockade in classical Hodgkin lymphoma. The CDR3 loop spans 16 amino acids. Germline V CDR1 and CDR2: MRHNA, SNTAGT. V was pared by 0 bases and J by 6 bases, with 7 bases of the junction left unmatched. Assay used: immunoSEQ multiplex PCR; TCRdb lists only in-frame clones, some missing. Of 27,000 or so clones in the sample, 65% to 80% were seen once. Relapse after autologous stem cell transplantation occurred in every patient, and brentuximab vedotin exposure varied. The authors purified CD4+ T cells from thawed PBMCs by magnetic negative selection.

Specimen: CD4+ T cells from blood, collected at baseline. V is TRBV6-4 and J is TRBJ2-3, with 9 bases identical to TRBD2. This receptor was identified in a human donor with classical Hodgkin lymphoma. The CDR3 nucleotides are TGTGCCAGCAGTGACTCCGCGGGGGGGGCCACGGATACGCAGTATTTT. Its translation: CASSDSAGGATDTQYF.